This entry is about one T cell receptor (beta chain). This CDR3 has 16 amino acids. In germline, CDR1 is SGHTA, CDR2 FQGNSA. The junction had 14 bases not matched to a gene; V was cut back by 3 bases and J by 7 bases. PCR was performed a second time for about 6 to 11 cycles using a sample-barcoded 5' primer and a J-beta primer mix. Template switching added a 12-random-nucleotide identifier to every cDNA molecule. A single record per CDR3 protein comes from TCRdb applying MiXCR to the 5' RACE reads. The table lists 910,000 or so distinct CDR3 sequences, 51% of them singletons. The data were taken from a study of blood T cells in healthy people across ages.

The rearrangement links TRBV7-2 to TRBJ1-2, with TRBD1 matching 7 bases. The source is a woman aged 55-75 years in good health. Sequenced: blood. CDR3 coding DNA: TGTGCCAGCAGCTTTTCCCTGACAGGGTTTGATGGTGGCTACACCTTC. It is translated as CASSFSLTGFDGGYTF.